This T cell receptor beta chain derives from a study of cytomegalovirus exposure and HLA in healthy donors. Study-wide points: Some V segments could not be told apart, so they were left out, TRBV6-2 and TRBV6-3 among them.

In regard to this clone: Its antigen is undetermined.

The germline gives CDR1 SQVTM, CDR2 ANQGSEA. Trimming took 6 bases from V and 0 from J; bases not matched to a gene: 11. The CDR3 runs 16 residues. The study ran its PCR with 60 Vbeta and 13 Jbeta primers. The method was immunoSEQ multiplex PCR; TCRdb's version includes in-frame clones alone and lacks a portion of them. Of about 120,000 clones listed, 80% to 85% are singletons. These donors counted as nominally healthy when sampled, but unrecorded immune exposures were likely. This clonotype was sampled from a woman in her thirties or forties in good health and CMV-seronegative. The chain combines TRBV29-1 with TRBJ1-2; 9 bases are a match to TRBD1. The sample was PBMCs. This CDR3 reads CSVPGQGNPTNYGYTF. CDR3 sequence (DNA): TGCAGCGTCCCGGGACAGGGCAATCCCACTAACTATGGCTACACCTTC.